This TCR beta chain appears in the sequencing data of a study of cytomegalovirus exposure and HLA in healthy donors (TCRdb year 2017). At the level of the whole study: In an earlier analysis of approximately 500 of the donors, approximately 260 Gb of sequence data and 120 million or so unique TCR beta sequences from about 190 million T cells were reported. Roughly 300 gigabases of sequencing data and 70 million to 100 million unique TCR sequences were included in an early release covering about 700 HLA-typed donors. The genetic ancestry cluster associated with self-reported Caucasian donors included about 84% of the roughly 400 genotyped donors. The study aimed to test whether cataloging public T cell receptors could reveal signatures of past pathogen exposure. The study used immunosequencing to profile the T cell repertoires of several hundred subjects and linked those repertoires to cytomegalovirus serostatus. A separate validation cohort of about 110 different subjects was used in addition to the roughly 700-subject first cohort. High-throughput TCR immunosequencing, statistical association of individual TCRs with disease status, and machine learning were combined to predict cytomegalovirus infection status. A later analysis re-analyzed previously published TCR beta repertoires from roughly 600 donors and added high-resolution HLA genotyping to study TCR occurrence patterns. In the later analysis, no new phenotypic data were used to find candidate immune exposures; instead, reliance was placed on TCR beta sequences and their occurrence across donors. An earlier analysis of around 640 of the donors used high-throughput TCR beta sequencing to judge whether each TCR beta V gene segment behaved as functional or pseudogenic. Donor age, sex, ethnicity and CMV serostatus were compiled alongside the repertoire data. In a later genetic analysis, genome-wide SNP genotypes for about 65% of the roughly 670 donors were used, and that subset was treated as a discovery cohort. All discovery cohort repertoires had been generated using a single sequencing platform. HLA typing included class I and class II loci at four-digit resolution. Typing coverage differed by locus: A, B, C, DRB1 and DQB1 were typed in roughly 620-640 donors, DQA1 in approximately 520, DPA1 in 600 to 610, and DPB1 in around 490. Roughly 5 DR-DQ haplotypes were handled as single units for association and clustering, since linkage in the cohort was strong. Among 398 genotyped donors of the cohort, an average of roughly 240,000 unique TCR beta nucleotide sequences were sequenced per donor, roughly 20% of them non-productive.

CDR1 and CDR2, per the germline V gene, are MGHDK and SYGVNS. Trimming costs V 7 bases and J 15 bases, and their ends lie 13 bases apart. Spanning cysteine to phenylalanine, the CDR3 consists of 11 amino acids. Of all the DNA, just the CDR3 is kept, 33 bases in frame from base 1. The cohort consisted of 600 to 750 healthy bone marrow donors. All cohort members were sampled while nominally healthy, although unrecorded immune exposures were likely present. The donor was CMV seropositive and belonged to the group of about 290 seropositive cohort members. A peripheral blood sample was collected from each donor, and TCR beta sequencing was performed on peripheral blood mononuclear cells. Genomic DNA was extracted from the blood cell samples with the Qiagen DNeasy Blood Extraction Kit. Summary of the overall study and its limitations: A later analysis reported that several top co-occurrence clusters appeared linked to parvovirus B19, influenza, CMV and Epstein-Barr virus. According to the authors, the approach could potentially be generalized to other disease states and immunological phenotypes. A later analysis associated about 17,000 TCR beta sequences with specific HLA alleles at a false discovery rate of 0.05. Correlated functional status among segregating V segments might be attributable to linkage disequilibrium, but an unknown experimental factor could not be ruled out. When HLA alleles, especially DR and DQ, strongly co-occurred, attributing TCR associations to individual alleles was difficult. In the study, around 150 TCR beta chains were listed as associated with cytomegalovirus. According to a later analysis, TCR association rates differed among HLA loci, with DRB1 alleles showing the most associated TCRs and HLA-C alleles showing the fewest. Sequencing depth was assumed to be roughly uniform across donors in the presence/absence analyses, though that assumption may not hold. The earlier analysis of 587 of the donors excluded approximately 17 rarely observed V segments, including chromosome 9 orphons, because counts were too low. A few of the identified cytomegalovirus-associated TCR beta chains were confirmed in vitro to be specific for cytomegalovirus antigens. Most TCR sequences were observed very rarely across donors, whereas some public TCRs were present in many individuals. A later genetic analysis associated a missense DCLRE1C variant with V-gene and J-gene trimming of TCR beta chains, and an independent cohort replicated the association. For the cohort, immune exposure information was limited to CMV serostatus. According to a later genetic analysis, donors in an Asian-associated ancestry cluster had fewer N-insertions in productive TCRs than the approximately 650-donor mean. A later analysis found that most CMV-associated TCR beta chains appeared HLA-restricted, with HLA associations seemingly driven largely by CMV exposure. The 87-base-pair reads could not distinguish some IMGT-functional V segments, including TRBV6-2 and TRBV6-3, so those segments were excluded. In an earlier analysis of 450 to 750 of the donors, most TCR beta V segments appeared in productive rearrangements about 87% or about 30% of the time, broadly matching IMGT annotations. The classifier was reported to diagnose cytomegalovirus status with high specificity and sensitivity in both the original cohort and the validation cohort. A cluster of highly shared sequence variants was judged likely to represent a technical artifact of the sequencing pipeline. In a later analysis, HLA-associated TCR beta chains were found to be more clonally expanded and to have lower generation probabilities than equally common non-associated chains. A further reported finding was that TCR beta sequences accurately predicted the HLA-A and HLA-B alleles for most subjects in the first cohort. In this cohort, only TCR beta chains were sequenced, and detectable features were limited by the absence of alpha or paired-chain data. Because HLA typing was unavailable for some donors at each locus, only the typed subset was used in association tests.

There are a few counts of this clone. Its antigen has not been determined. No much larger clone exists at a distance of one base, and base qualities are not known. The library was built by means of the immunoSEQ multiplex PCR assay. The multiplex PCR relied on a mix of 60 forward primers for TCR Vbeta segments and 13 reverse primers for TCR Jbeta segments. Amplification of the CDR3 region of rearranged TCR beta genes was performed with a multiplex PCR assay on genomic DNA. The Illumina HiSeq System was used to sequence the amplified TCR beta libraries as 87-base-pair reads. Per the authors' processing: A later analysis tallied some 79 million unique TCR beta chains across the 660 or so repertoires, and roughly 11 million of those chains were shared by two or more donors. A nearest-neighbor algorithm error-corrected the raw reads and collapsed the reads into unique sequences, merging closely related sequences to remove PCR and sequencing errors. Alignment of CDR3 sequences to IMGT reference sequences was used to assign V, D and J gene segments. Each retained sequence needed at least a six-nucleotide match to both a V gene segment and a J gene segment. Rearrangements were classified as productive when the CDR3 lacked stop codons and remained in frame with V and J, and all other rearrangements were classified as non-productive. Following IMGT convention, CDR3 was defined as the stretch from the second conserved V-encoded cysteine to the conserved J-encoded phenylalanine. Sequences without an unambiguous match to a single V gene segment were excluded from the earlier analysis of several hundred of the donors. An earlier analysis of 450 to 650 of the donors called V segments functional above 56.7% productive rearrangements and segregating when the between-donor standard deviation exceeded 5%. A statistical classification framework was built to diagnose cytomegalovirus status from the catalog of TCR beta chain sequences. A later analysis assigned V and J genes by comparing TCR nucleotide sequences with IMGT/GENE-DB human TR gene sequences. The TCRdist pipeline was used in a later analysis to assign CDR3 sequences and most-parsimonious VDJ recombination scenarios. In a later analysis, each TCR beta chain was defined by its CDR3 amino acid sequence together with its V-gene family, and reads lacking a unique V-gene family were excluded. A later analysis removed 500 to 650 highly shared, low-generation-probability nucleotide sequences to deal with suspected cross-contamination and a sequencing artifact. In a later analysis, a clonal expansion index for each public chain was calculated from normalized within-repertoire ranks of inferred template counts. In a later analysis, generation probabilities were computed with a VDJ recombination model fitted to out-of-frame rearrangements, and the resulting probabilities were checked against IGoR. In a later analysis, TCR-TCR, TCR-HLA and TCR-CMV co-occurrence was scored with hypergeometric tests, and a repertoire-size bias correction was applied to TCR pairs. A later analysis estimated false discovery rates by permuting HLA or CMV assignments 20 times. A later analysis grouped co-occurring TCRs with DBSCAN, adding TCRdist sequence similarity when clustering within HLA-allele-positive subsets. Repertoires with fewer than 30,000 or more than 120,000 public chains, plus five repertoires with anomalous nucleotide sharing, were excluded from co-occurrence clustering. Entries here come from immuneACCESS through TCRdb and include only in-frame sequences with V and J called. Some clones fail to appear in such tables; in the studies checked, an unresolved V gene covers under half of the shortfall, and the cause of the remainder is unknown. From that table come the V and J calls and clone size; the DNA was used to work out D and trimming. The table for this sample lists some 120,000 clones; approximately 17% of them were counted only once. Approximately 2.9% of the sample goes to the ten largest clones.

In this chain, TRBV25-1 is recombined with TRBJ1-6; no confident D gene assignment can be made. What was sequenced was PBMCs. This clonotype originated in a female donor in good health and CMV-seropositive. The DNA reads as follows: TGTGCCAGCACCTATGGGTCAGGCCTCCACTTT. This yields the protein CASTYGSGLHF.